Listed here are 29 T cell receptor beta chains from one sample, sequenced in a study of cytomegalovirus exposure and HLA in healthy donors. 60 Vbeta and 13 Jbeta primers were used in PCR. Repertoires were generated with immunoSEQ multiplex PCR, while TCRdb's copy carries only in-frame clones and drops some. Its table lists tens of thousands of clones. Sequenced input: PBMCs. The origin of the receptors is a middle-aged man in good health and CMV-seronegative.

The J gene is TRBJ2-1, the V gene TRBV27; a weak D match, TRBD2 (5 bases). Trimming took 7 bases from V and 4 from J, leaving 8 bases between them. The CDR3 consists of 12 residues. Germline CDR1 MNHEY, CDR2 SMNVEV (reference sequence). The CDR3, as DNA: TGTGCCAGCATGGGCGGGTACAATGAGCAGTTCTTC. It specifies CASMGGYNEQFF.

The chain uses TRBV28 and TRBJ1-1, with 7 bases that match TRBD1. V lost 3 bases, J lost 0 bases, and 4 bases stayed unmatched. The germline CDR1 and CDR2 sequences are MDHEN and SYDVKM. This CDR3 has 15 residues. CDR3 region: CASSLAGQLNTEAFF. The CDR3 DNA reads TGTGCCAGCAGTTTGGCGGGACAGTTGAACACTGAAGCTTTCTTT. The full variable domain, rest sourced from reference TRBV28 and TRBJ1-1, is DVKVTQSSRYLVKRTGEKVFLECVQDMDHENMFWYRQDPGLGLRLIYFSYDVKMKEKGDIPEGYSVSREKKERFSLILESASTNQTSMYLCASSLAGQLNTEAFFGQGTRLTVV.

The gene calls are TRBV29-1 and TRBJ1-1; 8 positions match TRBD1. The CDR3 spans 11 residues. After removal of 7 bases from V and 5 bases from J, the junction contained 3 bases not matched to a gene. CDR1 and CDR2 from the germline V gene are SQVTM and ANQGSEA. The CDR3 protein is CSGYRGTEAFF. The CDR3 DNA reads TGCAGCGGGTACAGGGGGACTGAAGCTTTCTTT.

The V and J genes are TRBV11-2 and TRBJ2-1; TRBD2 might be the D (5 bases). This CDR3 contains 11 residues. V shed 1 base and J shed 15 bases, with 10 bases lying between them. Looked up from germline, CDR1 is SGHAT and CDR2 is FQNNGV. In DNA form, the CDR3 reads TGTGCCAGCAGCTTAGGAGGCGGGTGGTTCTTC. It specifies CASSLGGGWFF.

The V call is TRBV19, the J call TRBJ2-7, with D possibly matching TRBD2 (6 bases). The CDR3 runs to 15 residues. Per the germline V gene, CDR1 is LNHDA and CDR2 is SQIVND (reference sequence). V dropped 5 bases and J dropped 0 bases, with 14 bases sitting between them. The CDR3 coding sequence is TGTGCCAGTAGTCCGGGACTCTTCACCTCCTACGAGCAGTACTTC. It translates to CASSPGLFTSYEQYF.

J is TRBJ2-3 and V is TRBV7-9; TRBD1 aligns across 7 bases. V was clipped by 0 bases and J by 1 base; unmatched bases: 1. The germline gives CDR1 SEHNR, CDR2 FQNEAQ (reference sequence). The CDR3 spans 15 residues. For the CDR3, the DNA is TGTGCCAGCAGCTTAGCGCAGGGGGGCACAGATACGCAGTATTTT. Its protein is CASSLAQGGTDTQYF.

J is TRBJ2-5 and V is TRBV5-4; tentatively, D is TRBD1 (8 bases). The V gene lost 4 bases and the J gene lost 2 bases, with 15 bases spanning the gap. The germline CDR1 and CDR2 sequences are SGHNT and YYREEE (reference sequence). CDR3 size: 15 residues. DNA for the CDR3: TGTGCCAGCAGCCCACAGGGGGGGGATCAAGAGACCCAGTACTTC. Encoded protein: CASSPQGGDQETQYF.

This chain connects TRBV6-1 to TRBJ2-7; TRBD1 matches 9 bases. The CDR3 has 14 amino acids. The junction had 13 bases not matched to a gene; V was cut back by 6 bases and J by 10 bases. CDR1 MNHNS and CDR2 SASEGT come from the germline V gene. CDR3 loop: CASRAELGTGQQYF. The CDR3 DNA is TGTGCCAGCAGGGCCGAGTTGGGGACAGGGCAACAGTACTTC.

The CDR3 nucleotides are TGTGCCATCAGTGCCCCCCCAGGGGACTACGAGCAGTACTTC. Its translation: CAISAPPGDYEQYF. The chain uses TRBV10-3 and TRBJ2-7; possible D gene TRBD1, 6 bases. Germline assignment: CDR1 ENHRY and CDR2 SYGVKD. The CDR3 consists of 14 residues. The V gene lost 4 bases and the J gene lost 3 bases, with 13 bases spanning the gap.

This chain joins TRBV5-8 and TRBJ2-3; TRBD2 aligns across 7 bases. Trimming took 0 bases from V and 1 from J; bases not matched to a gene: 2. Germline V CDR1 and CDR2: SGHTS, YDEGEE. This CDR3 comprises 15 residues. CDR3 amino acids: CASSLGTSGTDTQYF. CDR3 sequence (DNA): TGTGCCAGCAGCTTGGGGACTAGTGGCACAGATACGCAGTATTTT.

The rearrangement joins TRBV7-9 to TRBJ2-7; D is possibly TRBD1 (6 bases). This CDR3 comprises 14 residues. Trimming left V 1 base short and J 7 bases short, with 14 bases between. CDR1 SEHNR and CDR2 FQNEAQ come from the germline V gene (reference sequence). CDR3 in amino acids: CASSLDGGAIEQYF. The CDR3 DNA reads TGTGCCAGCAGCTTAGATGGGGGCGCCATTGAGCAGTACTTC. The full variable domain, in which reference TRBV7-9 and TRBJ2-7 provide the parts outside the CDR3, is DTGVSQNPRHKITKRGQNVTFRCDPISEHNRLYWYRQTLGQGPEFLTYFQNEAQLEKSRLLSDRFSAERPKGSFSTLEIQRTEQGDSAMYLCASSLDGGAIEQYFGPGTRLTVT.

J is TRBJ1-4 and V is TRBV6-6; D gene uncertain. Trimming cost V 4 bases and J 2 bases, with 8 bases left between them. The CDR3 loop spans 14 amino acids. From germline, CDR1 is MNHNY and CDR2 SVGAGI (reference sequence). CDR3 coding DNA: TGTGCCAGCAGTTCCGAGGTCACTAATGAAAAACTGTTTTTT. Translation: CASSSEVTNEKLFF.

The J gene is TRBJ1-3, the V gene TRBV18, with no clear D. CDR3 length equals 14 residues. V lost 2 bases and J 3 bases, leaving 8 bases between the germline ends. Germline CDR1 is KGHSH and CDR2 is LQKENI. In DNA form, the CDR3 reads TGTGCCAGCTCACCAGAGGGAGATGGAAACACCATATATTTT. This sequence encodes CASSPEGDGNTIYF.

The chain uses TRBV4-2 and TRBJ1-1; D might be TRBD1 (6 bases). The germline V and J ends were trimmed by 1 base and 6 bases, with 15 bases remaining between them. There are 15 residues in the CDR3. Germline V gene data show CDR1 as LGHNA and CDR2 as YNFKEQ. In DNA, the CDR3 is TGTGCCAGCAGCCAAGGTGACAGGCAAGGGCCTGAAGCTTTCTTT. This gives the protein CASSQGDRQGPEAFF.

V and J are TRBV28 and TRBJ2-5, with D perhaps matching TRBD1 (5 bases). The CDR3 is 14 residues long. Germline lookup yields CDR1 MDHEN and CDR2 SYDVKM. V was cut by 5 bases and J by 2 bases, with 12 bases left in between. DNA for the CDR3: TGTGCCAGCAGTCTTCAGACAGTACAAGAGACCCAGTACTTC. This codes for CASSLQTVQETQYF.

The chain couples TRBV5-1 to TRBJ2-2; 7 bases line up with TRBD1. The CDR3 loop spans 17 amino acids. Germline V lookup: CDR1 SGHRS, CDR2 YFSETQ. The V segment lost 0 bases and the J segment 5 bases; nucleotides outside the gene matches: 10. CDR3 residues: CASSLEPRDSITGELFF. As DNA, the CDR3 is TGCGCCAGCAGCTTGGAGCCCCGGGACAGTATAACCGGGGAGCTGTTTTTT.

The genes are TRBV12-5 and TRBJ1-5; 9 nucleotides match TRBD1. Germline trimming cut 1 base from V and 5 bases from J; bases unmatched to any gene: 3. CDR3 length equals 15 residues. The V gene's germline CDR1 is LGHNT and CDR2 FRNRAP. CDR3 amino acids: CASGLDRTGDQPQHF. In nucleotides, the CDR3 is TGTGCTAGTGGTTTGGATCGGACAGGGGATCAGCCCCAGCATTTT.

The J gene is TRBJ1-2, the V gene TRBV2, with 8 bases fitting TRBD1. V lost 7 bases, J lost 4 bases, and 5 bases stayed unmatched. From germline, CDR1 is SNHLY and CDR2 FYNNEI. This CDR3 spans 13 amino acids. In nucleotides, the CDR3 is TGTGCCAGCAATTTACAGGGGGTCTATGGCTACACCTTC. Translating gives CASNLQGVYGYTF. The full variable domain, its missing parts supplied by reference TRBV2 and TRBJ1-2, is EPEVTQTPSHQVTQMGQEVILRCVPISNHLYFYWYRQILGQKVEFLVSFYNNEISEKSEIFDDQFSVERPDGSNFTLKIRSTKLEDSAMYFCASNLQGVYGYTFGSGTRLTVV.

The chain joins TRBV18 to TRBJ2-3; D might be TRBD2 (6 bases). The CDR3 is 14 amino acids. Germline lookup yields CDR1 KGHSH and CDR2 LQKENI. Trimming cost V 3 bases and J 5 bases, with 12 bases left between them. The CDR3 is CASSPEGSIDTQYF. The CDR3 coding sequence is TGTGCCAGCTCACCGGAGGGGAGTATAGATACGCAGTATTTT.

Remarks on this clone: This CDR3 is also generated by other DNA sequences in the sample. The V gene is TRBV6-5, the J gene TRBJ1-1; weak D call: TRBD1 (6 bases). The CDR3 sequence is 12 residues long. V was cut by 6 bases and J by 7 bases, with 12 bases left in between. Per germline, CDR1 MNHEY and CDR2 SVGAGI. The CDR3 DNA is TGTGCCAGCAGCCGTGGACAGAATGAAGCTTTCTTT. Protein sequence: CASSRGQNEAFF.

V gene TRBV30 combines with J gene TRBJ2-2; 10 positions agree with TRBD2. CDR3 length equals 15 residues. Germline V gene data show CDR1 as GTSNPN and CDR2 as SVGIG (reference sequence). The junction had 6 bases not matched to a gene; V was cut back by 4 bases and J by 4 bases. In nucleotides, the CDR3 is TGTGCCTGGATTAAAGCGGGGGGGTTCACCGGGGAGCTGTTTTTT. Protein: CAWIKAGGFTGELFF.

The J gene is TRBJ2-3, the V gene TRBV30; 15 positions match TRBD2. Per the germline V gene, CDR1 is GTSNPN and CDR2 is SVGIG (reference sequence). This CDR3 contains 15 residues. The V and J ends lost 4 bases and 4 bases, in that order; junction bases with no gene match: 3. In DNA, the CDR3 is TGTGCCTGGATGGGACTAGCGGGGGGCGCAGATACGCAGTATTTT. It encodes CAWMGLAGGADTQYF.

J is TRBJ2-1 and V is TRBV5-6; D perhaps matches TRBD2 (5 bases). CDR1 and CDR2 (germline): SGHDT, YYEEEE. The ends were cut back, 3 bases at V and 5 bases at J, with 21 bases in the middle. The CDR3 loop spans 17 amino acids. The CDR3 sequence: CASSWGVTLPTNNEQFF. In DNA, the CDR3 is TGTGCCAGCAGCTGGGGAGTGACACTTCCCACTAACAATGAGCAGTTCTTC. The full variable domain, in which reference TRBV5-6 and TRBJ2-1 provide the parts outside the CDR3, is DAGVTQSPTHLIKTRGQQVTLRCSPKSGHDTVSWYQQALGQGPQFIFQYYEEEERQRGNFPDRFSGHQFPNYSSELNVNALLLGDSALYLCASSWGVTLPTNNEQFFGPGTRLTVL.

Comments on this clone: One end of the junction varies from germline; a read error may be responsible. This sequence joins TRBV4-1 and TRBJ2-3, with 9 positions matching TRBD1. The CDR3 sequence is 12 residues long. Germline V lookup: CDR1 MGHRA, CDR2 YSYEKL. The CDR3 loop reads CASSRRDRAVNF. DNA for the CDR3: TGCGCCAGCAGTCGCCGGGACAGGGCCGTGAATTTT.

The chain joins TRBV30 to TRBJ2-5, with 12 bases lining up with TRBD2. Trimming at V came to 3 bases and at J to 4 bases, leaving 6 bases not matched to a gene. CDR3 size: 15 residues. Germline V gene lookup returns CDR1 GTSNPN and CDR2 SVGIG (reference sequence). The DNA for the CDR3 is TGTGCCTGGAGCGGACTAGCGGGGAGAGGAGAGACCCAGTACTTC. Residues: CAWSGLAGRGETQYF.

This chain joins TRBV5-6 and TRBJ1-2; D unresolved. With 1 base removed from V and 1 base from J, the gap between germline ends came to 11 bases. This CDR3 is 15 amino acids long. Looked up from germline, CDR1 is SGHDT and CDR2 is YYEEEE. CDR3 loop: CASSLMAGFNYGYTF. The CDR3, as DNA: TGTGCCAGCAGCTTGATGGCAGGCTTTAACTATGGCTACACCTTC.

The chain is built from TRBV19 and TRBJ2-1; 9 bases fit TRBD1. From germline, CDR1 is LNHDA and CDR2 SQIVND (reference sequence). The length of the CDR3 is 15 residues. Unmatched junction bases numbered 7, after V lost 2 bases and J lost 8 bases. The CDR3 DNA reads as TGTGCCAGTAGTATAAGGGGACAGGGTGGCGATGAGCAGTTCTTC. As protein: CASSIRGQGGDEQFF.

The rearrangement joins TRBV29-1 to TRBJ1-1, with a weak D call TRBD1 (5 bases). The CDR3 is made up of 13 amino acids. Deletions cut 2 bases from V and 2 bases from J, with 9 bases between. In germline, CDR1 is SQVTM, CDR2 ANQGSEA. In nucleotides, the CDR3 is TGCAGCGTTGAAATACAGGCTAACACTGAAGCTTTCTTT. Encoded protein: CSVEIQANTEAFF.

The chain recombines TRBV30 with TRBJ2-3; TRBD1 is a possible D gene (6 bases). Per germline, CDR1 GTSNPN and CDR2 SVGIG (reference sequence). This CDR3 region has 16 residues. With 1 base removed from V and 0 bases from J, the gap between germline ends came to 14 bases. The CDR3 sequence: CAWSELRGYSTDTQYF. For the CDR3, the DNA is TGTGCCTGGAGTGAACTCAGGGGATATAGCACAGATACGCAGTATTTT. The variable domain in full, with the rest retrieved from reference TRBV30 and TRBJ2-3, is SQTIHQWPATLVQPVGSPLSLECTVEGTSNPNLYWYRQAAGRGLQLLFYSVGIGQISSEVPQNLSASRPQDRQFILSSKKLLLSDSGFYLCAWSELRGYSTDTQYFGPGTRLTVL.